This TCR beta chain was documented in a study of vaccination and CD4 T cells after COVID-19 (dated by TCRdb to between 2022 and 2023). For the wider study: Every convalescent patient had a positive nasal swab PCR test for SARS-CoV-2, with mild disease in several patients and severe disease in one. Post-COVID blood samples were collected from convalescent patients a median of approximately 93 days after diagnosis, with a range of roughly 35 to 161 days. As controls, cultures received a CEFX viral epitope pool (the positive control), an HIV-1 Nef peptide pool (the negative control), or no peptide at all. Participants got two doses of the Pfizer-BioNTech BNT162b2 vaccine (n=8) or two doses of the Moderna mRNA-1273 vaccine (n=2). In nine to eleven COVID-19 convalescent patients and a few infection-naive healthy vaccine recipients, researchers compared the spike-specific CD4+ TCR repertoire from before mRNA vaccination with the repertoire from after. In the convalescent cohort there were six males and four females, among whom were two Hispanic individuals, seven Caucasians, two Asians and one multiracial person. The cultures were stimulated with overlapping spike peptide pools from SARS-CoV-2 and from the common cold coronaviruses HCoV-NL63, HCoV-OC43 and HCoV-229E. Post-vaccine blood samples were obtained a median of roughly 75 days after the second vaccine dose, with a range of about 13 to 241 days. The investigation overall reported the following: The study included relatively few convalescent patients and did not analyze early timepoints after natural infection. In convalescent patients, a median about 84% of post-vaccine SARS-CoV-2-reactive clones were detected only after vaccination, and vaccine-specific priming was suggested by this finding. Although the median number of SARS-CoV-2-reactive clonotypes went up from 20 to 25 after infection to 35 to 40 after vaccination, the increase was not significant. Of the vaccine-specific clones in convalescent patients, 304 of 307, or nearly all, reacted only to SARS-CoV-2 spike and did not cross-react with common cold coronaviruses.

Inclusive of the bounding cysteine and phenylalanine, the CDR3 is 15 residues long. Solely the CDR3 DNA is kept, with 45 bases framed from the first base. CDR1 and CDR2, looked up from the germline V gene, are SNHLY and FYNNEI. V and J are trimmed by 7 bases and 3 bases, and the gene matches miss 10 bases of the junction. Libraries came from PCR. DNA from cultured CD4+ T cells was subjected to TCR sequencing with the Oncomine TCR Beta short-read assay at the Johns Hopkins FTIC core. The QIAamp micro DNA kit was used to extract genomic DNA from the cultured CD4+ T cells. The Oncomine TCR Beta libraries from cultured CD4+ T cells were pooled using unique dual indexes and then sequenced on an Illumina iSeq 100. As for the original processing: Non-productive sequences were removed, and CDR3s not starting with C, not ending with F or W, or shorter than 7 amino acids were discarded. Antigen-specific clonotypes were identified with the MANAFEST web application by comparing peptide-stimulated wells with reference and other culture wells. For a clone to be called positive, the clone needed an FDR below 0.05, an odds ratio above 5, and a productive frequency above 0.1% in at least two of three replicate wells. A clonotype was classed as cross-reactive if the clonotype showed significant expansion both in SARS-CoV-2 spike wells and in at least one common cold coronavirus spike condition. Similarity between CDR3 sequences was evaluated in R version 3.6.1 using Levenshtein distances (stringdist) and unrooted phylogenetic trees (ape). In-frame beta chains were kept once TCRdb had trimmed the public reads at Q25 with fastp and called clones with MiXCR. Here each entry gathers all rows of one CDR3 protein and keeps the most common genes and DNA. The V and J calls and clone size are TCRdb's, not the authors'. A total of about 9,500 distinct CDR3 sequences appear in this sample, approximately 57% of them only once. The leading ten clones occupy about 24% of the sample.

Explained via the paper, the treatment or condition label denotes: approximately nine-day PBMC culture with coronavirus spike peptide pools or control peptides (ViraFEST assay). The ViraFEST assay was used in the study, in which antigen-specific T cells were expanded with peptide pools and expanded clonotypes were subsequently identified by TCR sequencing. Positive SARS-CoV-2 PCR tests in the convalescent patients dated from March to December 2020, before Alpha, Beta and Delta variants emerged in the United States. PBMCs were cultured at a few million per well in IMDM supplemented with around 5% human AB serum and about 10 IU/ml IL-2, with roughly 9.5 ug/ml peptide pools added. On days 3 and 7, half of the culture medium was replaced with fresh IL-2-containing medium. CD4+ T cells were isolated after around 9 days of culture through negative selection using the EasySep CD4+ T cell isolation kit. Ficoll-Paque Plus gradient centrifugation was used to isolate PBMCs from whole blood, and the isolated PBMCs were then either used fresh or cryopreserved at -140C. In general, triplicate wells were set up for every culture condition.

Comments on this clonotype: Its antigen has not been determined. The sample holds no much larger clone one base away, and base qualities are not on file.

The chain uses TRBV2 and TRBJ2-5; the junction holds 8 bases that match TRBD1. Material: CD4+ T cells from blood, cultured in vitro. The clonotype comes from a human donor who had recovered from COVID-19. The DNA sequence follows: TGTGCCAGCACAGGGTTCAGGGGGCGCGAAGAGACCCAGTACTTC. This yields the protein CASTGFRGREETQYF.